This T cell receptor beta chain was sequenced in a study of cytomegalovirus exposure and HLA in healthy donors. 13 Jbeta primers and 60 Vbeta primers were used for the PCR. Only in-frame clones appear in the TCRdb table, and some are missing; sequencing was by immunoSEQ multiplex PCR. The sample lists tens of thousands of clones; around 60% were seen once. This CDR3 spans 12 amino acids. Trimming cost V 6 bases and J 3 bases; bases outside gene matches: 2. Germline V gives CDR1 MNHEY, CDR2 SVGAGI. The receptor was derived from a male donor in good health and CMV-seropositive. Sequencing was performed on PBMCs. The V gene is TRBV6-5, the J gene TRBJ2-7; TRBD1 matches at 7 bases. Here the CDR3 reads CASRQGNYEQYF. CDR3 bases: TGTGCCAGCAGACAGGGGAACTACGAGCAGTACTTC.